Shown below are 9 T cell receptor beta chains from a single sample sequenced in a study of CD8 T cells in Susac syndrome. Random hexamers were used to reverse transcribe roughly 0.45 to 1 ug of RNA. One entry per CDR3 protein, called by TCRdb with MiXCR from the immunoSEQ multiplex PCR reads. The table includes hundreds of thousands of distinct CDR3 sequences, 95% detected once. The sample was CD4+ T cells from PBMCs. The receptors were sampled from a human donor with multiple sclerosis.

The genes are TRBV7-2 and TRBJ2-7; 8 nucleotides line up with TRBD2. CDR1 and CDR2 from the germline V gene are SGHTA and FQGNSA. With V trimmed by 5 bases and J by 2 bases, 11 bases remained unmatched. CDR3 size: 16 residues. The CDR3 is CASSTTLAGGPYEQYF. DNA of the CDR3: TGTGCCAGCAGCACCACCCTGGCGGGGGGACCCTACGAGCAGTACTTC. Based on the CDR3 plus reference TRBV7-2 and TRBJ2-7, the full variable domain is GAGVSQSPSNKVTEKGKDVELRCDPISGHTALYWYRQSLGQGLEFLIYFQGNSAPDKSGLPSDRFSAERTGGSVSTLTIQRTQQEDSAVYLCASSTTLAGGPYEQYFGPGTRLTVT.

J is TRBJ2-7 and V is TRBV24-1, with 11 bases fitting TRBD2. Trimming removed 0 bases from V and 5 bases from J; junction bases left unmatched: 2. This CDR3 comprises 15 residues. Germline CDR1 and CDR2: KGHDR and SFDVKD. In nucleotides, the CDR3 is TGTGCCACCAGTGATTTGAAGGGACTAGCGGACGAGCAGTACTTC. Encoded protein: CATSDLKGLADEQYF.

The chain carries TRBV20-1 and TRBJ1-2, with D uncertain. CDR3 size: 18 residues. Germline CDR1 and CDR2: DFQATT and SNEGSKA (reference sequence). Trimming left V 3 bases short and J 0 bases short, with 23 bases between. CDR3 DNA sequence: TGCAGTGCTAGCAAGCCCGGGCTCGACCGACATTCTAACTATGGCTACACCTTC. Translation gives CSASKPGLDRHSNYGYTF.

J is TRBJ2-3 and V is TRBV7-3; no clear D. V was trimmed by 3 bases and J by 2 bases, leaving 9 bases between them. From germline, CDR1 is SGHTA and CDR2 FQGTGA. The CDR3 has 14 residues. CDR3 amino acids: CASSFRDLTDTQYF. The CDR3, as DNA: TGTGCCAGCAGCTTCCGTGACCTCACAGATACGCAGTATTTT.

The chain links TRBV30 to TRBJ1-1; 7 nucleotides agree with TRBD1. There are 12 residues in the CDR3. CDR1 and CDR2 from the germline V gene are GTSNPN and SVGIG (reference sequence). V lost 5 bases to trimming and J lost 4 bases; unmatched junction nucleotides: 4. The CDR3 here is CAWDRVGTEAFF. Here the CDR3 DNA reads TGTGCCTGGGACAGGGTCGGCACTGAAGCTTTCTTT.

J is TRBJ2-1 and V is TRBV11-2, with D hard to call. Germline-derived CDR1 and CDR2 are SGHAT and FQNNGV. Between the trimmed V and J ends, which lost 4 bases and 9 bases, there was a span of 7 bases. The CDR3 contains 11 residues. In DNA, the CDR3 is TGTGCCAGCAGCTACGTGACTGAGCAGTTCTTC. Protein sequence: CASSYVTEQFF.

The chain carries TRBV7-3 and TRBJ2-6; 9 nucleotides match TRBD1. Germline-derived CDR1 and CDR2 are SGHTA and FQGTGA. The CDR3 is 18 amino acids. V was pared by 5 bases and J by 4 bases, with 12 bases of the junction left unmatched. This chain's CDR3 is CASSPPGTGRSGANVLTF. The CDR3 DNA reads TGTGCCAGCAGCCCCCCCGGGACAGGGCGATCGGGGGCCAACGTCCTGACTTTC.

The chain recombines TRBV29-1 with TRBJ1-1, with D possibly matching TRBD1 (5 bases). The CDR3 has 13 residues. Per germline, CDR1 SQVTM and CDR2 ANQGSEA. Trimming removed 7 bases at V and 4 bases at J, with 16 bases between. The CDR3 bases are TGCAGCGCGGGGGGTGGGGCTGGCACTGAAGCTTTCTTT. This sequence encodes CSAGGGAGTEAFF.

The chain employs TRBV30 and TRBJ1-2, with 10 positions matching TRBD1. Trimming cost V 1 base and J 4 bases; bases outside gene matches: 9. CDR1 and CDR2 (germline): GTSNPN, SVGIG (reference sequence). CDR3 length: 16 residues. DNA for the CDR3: TGTGCCTGGAGTGGTCCGGGACAGGGGTCCGGCTATGGCTACACCTTC. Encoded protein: CAWSGPGQGSGYGYTF.